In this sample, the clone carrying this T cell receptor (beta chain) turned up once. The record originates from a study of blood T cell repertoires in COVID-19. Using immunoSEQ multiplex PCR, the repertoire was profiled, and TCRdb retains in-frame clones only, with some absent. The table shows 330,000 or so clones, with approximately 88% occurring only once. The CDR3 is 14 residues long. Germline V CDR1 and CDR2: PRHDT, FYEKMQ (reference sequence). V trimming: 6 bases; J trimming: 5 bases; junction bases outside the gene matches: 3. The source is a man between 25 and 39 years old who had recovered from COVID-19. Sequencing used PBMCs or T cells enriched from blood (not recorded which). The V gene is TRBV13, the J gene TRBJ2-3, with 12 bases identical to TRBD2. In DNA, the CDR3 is TGTGCCAGCAGAACTAGCGGGGGGATAGATACGCAGTATTTT. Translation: CASRTSGGIDTQYF.